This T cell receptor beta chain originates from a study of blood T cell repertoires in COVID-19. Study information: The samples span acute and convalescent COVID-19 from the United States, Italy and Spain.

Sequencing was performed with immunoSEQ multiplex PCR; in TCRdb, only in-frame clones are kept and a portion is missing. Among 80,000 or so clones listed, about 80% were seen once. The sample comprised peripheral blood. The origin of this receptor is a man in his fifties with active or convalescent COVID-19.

DNA for the CDR3: TGTGCCAGCAGACTCGGGGGGAACACTGAAGCTTTCTTT. This encodes CASRLGGNTEAFF. The rearrangement links TRBV28 to TRBJ1-1; possibly TRBD1 for D (5 bases). There are 13 residues in the CDR3. Germline lookup yields CDR1 MDHEN and CDR2 SYDVKM. The V end was cut by 6 bases, the J end by 1 base, with 9 bases between.